This is a list of T cell receptor beta chains from one sample in a study of blood T cell repertoires in COVID-19. Clones were read by immunoSEQ multiplex PCR, and TCRdb kept only the in-frame ones, dropping some. The data hold about 60,000 clones, with around 85% observed a single time. Material: peripheral blood. These receptors were taken from a man aged 40-49 years with acute or convalescent COVID-19. Each CDR3 is given with its conserved first and last residue. D genes are given only for firm matches. Not every row has a clone size; where given, it reads once, few, many or a size class.

size: NA; V: TRBV30; J: TRBJ1-3; D: NA; CDR3: CAWKMAGSSGNTIYF; DNA: TGTGCCTGGAAAATGGCAGGATCGTCTGGAAACACCATATATTTT
size: NA; V: TRBV3-1/TRBV3-2; J: TRBJ1-6; D: NA; CDR3: CASSQNLNSPLHF; DNA: TGTGCCAGCAGCCAAAATCTTAATTCACCCCTCCACTTT
size: NA; V: TRBV5-5; J: TRBJ2-1; D: NA; CDR3: CASSPPGSYNEQFF; DNA: TGTGCCAGCAGTCCCCCGGGGTCCTACAATGAGCAGTTCTTC
size: NA; V: TRBV5-1; J: TRBJ1-3; D: NA; CDR3: CASSLGTSTGNTIYF; DNA: TGCGCCAGCAGCTTGGGGACAAGCACTGGAAACACCATATATTTT
size: NA; V: TRBV11-1; J: TRBJ1-1; D: NA; CDR3: CASSKQGYTEAFF; DNA: TGTGCCAGCAGCAAGCAGGGGTACACTGAAGCTTTCTTT
size: NA; V: TRBV5-8; J: TRBJ2-7; D: NA; CDR3: CASSPRAHEQYF; DNA: TGTGCCAGCAGCCCCAGGGCCCACGAGCAGTACTTC
size: NA; V: TRBV20-1; J: TRBJ1-5; D: NA; CDR3: CSASSGGAQPQHF; DNA: TGCAGTGCTAGTTCCGGGGGAGCTCAGCCCCAGCATTTT
size: NA; V: TRBV11-3; J: TRBJ2-7; D: TRBD2; CDR3: CASSLRSGRDGYEQYF; DNA: TGTGCCAGCAGCTTAAGGAGCGGGAGGGATGGGTACGAGCAGTACTTC
size: NA; V: TRBV5-1; J: TRBJ2-5; D: NA; CDR3: CASRTGTGGTQETQYF; DNA: TGCGCCAGCAGAACAGGGACGGGGGGCACACAAGAGACCCAGTACTTC
size: NA; V: TRBV24-1; J: TRBJ1-2; D: NA; CDR3: CATSDLNGRGYTF; DNA: TGTGCCACCAGTGATTTGAACGGTCGGGGCTACACCTTC
size: NA; V: TRBV4-2; J: TRBJ2-1; D: NA; CDR3: CASSQDLLRLYNEQFF; DNA: TGTGCCAGCAGCCAAGATCTTCTGCGACTGTACAATGAGCAGTTCTTC
size: NA; V: TRBV27; J: TRBJ2-1; D: NA; CDR3: CASSPYTTGTNEQFF; DNA: TGTGCCAGCAGTCCTTATACGACAGGTACGAATGAGCAGTTCTTC
size: NA; V: TRBV19; J: TRBJ2-1; D: TRBD2; CDR3: CASSRSGGAHNEQFF; DNA: TGTGCCAGTAGTAGAAGCGGGGGGGCCCACAATGAGCAGTTCTTC
size: NA; V: TRBV21-1; J: TRBJ1-4; D: NA; CDR3: CASSHNRGPAEKLFF; DNA: TGTGCCAGCAGCCATAACAGGGGACCAGCTGAAAAACTGTTTTTT
size: NA; V: TRBV11-3; J: TRBJ2-1; D: TRBD1; CDR3: CASSYRGTGGTEQFF; DNA: TGTGCCAGCAGCTACAGGGGGACAGGGGGTACTGAGCAGTTCTTC
size: NA; V: TRBV7-2; J: TRBJ1-1; D: NA; CDR3: CASSLGARAFEAFF; DNA: TGTGCCAGCAGCTTAGGGGCGAGAGCTTTTGAAGCTTTCTTT
size: once; V: TRBV5-1; J: TRBJ2-2; D: TRBD2; CDR3: CASSNEGRAVTGELFF; DNA: TGCGCCAGTTCTAACGAGGGGAGGGCGGTCACCGGGGAGCTGTTTTTT
size: NA; V: TRBV25-1; J: TRBJ2-1; D: NA; CDR3: CASSQRSEQFF; DNA: TGTGCCAGCAGTCAGCGGAGTGAGCAGTTCTTC
size: NA; V: TRBV6-5; J: TRBJ1-2; D: NA; CDR3: CASSYAVFAGYTF; DNA: TGTGCCAGCAGTTACGCGGTTTTTGCTGGCTACACCTTC
size: NA; V: TRBV11-2; J: TRBJ1-1; D: NA; CDR3: CASSGPREVGEAFF; DNA: TGTGCCAGCAGCGGCCCGAGGGAAGTTGGTGAAGCTTTCTTT
size: NA; V: TRBV3-1/TRBV3-2; J: TRBJ1-1; D: TRBD1; CDR3: CASSPEGAGGTFF; DNA: TGTGCCAGCAGCCCAGAGGGGGCAGGGGGAACTTTCTTT
size: NA; V: TRBV7-6; J: TRBJ1-2; D: NA; CDR3: CASSFRDSFDGYTF; DNA: TGTGCCAGCAGCTTCCGCGACAGTTTCGATGGCTACACCTTC
size: NA; V: TRBV11-2; J: TRBJ1-1; D: TRBD1; CDR3: CASSSNRGRGAFF; DNA: TGTGCCAGCAGCTCGAACAGGGGGCGCGGGGCTTTCTTT
size: NA; V: TRBV2; J: TRBJ1-4; D: NA; CDR3: CASRYNPRSIDEKLFF; DNA: TGTGCCAGCAGGTATAACCCCAGGTCAATAGACGAAAAACTGTTTTTT
size: NA; V: TRBV21-1; J: TRBJ2-1; D: NA; CDR3: CARLPKGAVHEQFF; DNA: TGTGCCAGGCTCCCGAAGGGGGCTGTTCATGAGCAGTTCTTC
size: NA; V: TRBV6-4; J: TRBJ2-3; D: TRBD2; CDR3: CASSDSAGEGTDTQYF; DNA: TGTGCCAGCAGTGACTCAGCGGGGGAGGGCACAGATACGCAGTATTTT
size: NA; V: TRBV19; J: TRBJ2-4; D: TRBD2; CDR3: CASGAGGGASGNIQYF; DNA: TGTGCCAGTGGGGCTGGCGGGGGGGCCTCGGGAAACATTCAGTACTTC
size: NA; V: TRBV29-1; J: TRBJ2-1; D: TRBD1; CDR3: CSVSPTGQGIYNEQFF; DNA: TGCAGCGTTTCCCCAACGGGACAGGGGATTTACAATGAGCAGTTCTTC
size: NA; V: TRBV3-1/TRBV3-2; J: TRBJ2-5; D: NA; CDR3: CASSLRTVQETQYF; DNA: TGTGCCAGCAGCCTTCGGACAGTACAAGAGACCCAGTACTTC
size: NA; V: TRBV19; J: TRBJ1-1; D: TRBD1; CDR3: CASSRTGEHTEAFF; DNA: TGTGCCAGTAGTAGGACAGGGGAGCACACTGAAGCTTTCTTT
size: NA; V: TRBV25-1; J: TRBJ1-6; D: NA; CDR3: CASREASSYNSPLHF; DNA: TGTGCCAGCAGAGAGGCTAGCTCCTATAATTCACCCCTCCACTTT
size: NA; V: TRBV18; J: TRBJ2-7; D: TRBD1; CDR3: CASSTAPGQGDYEQYF; DNA: TGTGCCAGCTCTACGGCGCCGGGACAGGGCGATTACGAGCAGTACTTC
size: NA; V: TRBV2; J: TRBJ1-2; D: TRBD1; CDR3: CASSGHGTVYGYTF; DNA: TGTGCCAGCAGTGGACACGGGACAGTCTATGGCTACACCTTC
size: NA; V: TRBV5-6; J: TRBJ2-5; D: NA; CDR3: CASSLDRYQETQYF; DNA: TGTGCCAGCAGCTTGGACCGGTACCAAGAGACCCAGTACTTC
size: few; V: TRBV5-1; J: TRBJ2-2; D: TRBD2; CDR3: CASSLARIERGLNTGELFF; DNA: TGCGCCAGCAGCCTGGCCCGGATAGAGCGGGGGCTGAACACCGGGGAGCTGTTTTTT
size: NA; V: TRBV12-3/TRBV12-4; J: TRBJ1-6; D: NA; CDR3: CASSSYYSPLHF; DNA: TGTGCCAGCAGTTCCTACTATTCACCCCTCCACTTT
size: NA; V: TRBV12-3/TRBV12-4; J: TRBJ1-1; D: NA; CDR3: CASSLQRSAEAFF; DNA: TGTGCCAGCAGTTTACAACGAAGCGCTGAAGCTTTCTTT
size: NA; V: TRBV3-1/TRBV3-2; J: TRBJ2-4; D: NA; CDR3: CASSQDGEAKNIQYF; DNA: TGTGCCAGCAGCCAAGACGGTGAGGCCAAAAACATTCAGTACTTC
size: NA; V: TRBV6-5; J: TRBJ1-5; D: TRBD1; CDR3: CASRRTGADSQPQHF; DNA: TGTGCCAGCAGGAGGACAGGGGCGGATAGTCAGCCCCAGCATTTT
size: once; V: TRBV2; J: TRBJ1-6; D: NA; CDR3: CASSYRESNSPLHF; DNA: TGTGCCAGCAGTTACAGGGAGAGTAATTCACCCCTCCACTTT
size: NA; V: TRBV18; J: TRBJ1-5; D: NA; CDR3: CASSPNYSNQPQHF; DNA: TGTGCCAGCTCACCTAACTATAGCAATCAGCCCCAGCATTTT
size: NA; V: TRBV19; J: TRBJ2-4; D: NA; CDR3: CASRMGAGDIQYF; DNA: TGTGCCAGTAGGATGGGGGCGGGAGACATTCAGTACTTC
size: few; V: TRBV30; J: TRBJ1-3; D: TRBD1; CDR3: CAWSVQTKGAKENTIYF; DNA: TGTGCCTGGAGTGTACAAACGAAGGGGGCCAAGGAGAACACCATATATTTT
size: once; V: TRBV2; J: TRBJ1-2; D: NA; CDR3: CASSDGGNPNYGYTF; DNA: TGTGCCAGCAGTGACGGCGGGAATCCTAACTATGGCTACACCTTC
size: NA; V: TRBV6-6; J: TRBJ1-2; D: NA; CDR3: CASSLVQGNSAYGYTF; DNA: TGTGCCAGCAGCTTGGTGCAGGGAAATTCTGCCTATGGCTACACCTTC
size: NA; V: TRBV27; J: TRBJ2-5; D: NA; CDR3: CASSLDRLSKTQYF; DNA: TGTGCCAGCAGCCTGGACAGATTATCAAAGACCCAGTACTTC